This T cell receptor beta chain appears in the sequencing data of a study of cytomegalovirus exposure and HLA in healthy donors. The CDR3 runs 16 residues. A multiplex PCR was run with 60 Vbeta primers and 13 Jbeta primers. Clones were read by immunoSEQ multiplex PCR, and TCRdb kept only the in-frame ones, dropping some. This table holds roughly 190,000 clones, over 75% found once. Sequences were obtained from PBMCs. This receptor was obtained from a woman between 45 and 65 years old in good health and CMV-seropositive. The V call is TRBV12-2, the J call TRBJ1-6; TRBD1 was called by the table and not checked on the DNA. TRBV12-2 is listed as a pseudogene. CDR3: CASRLATGAPDSPLHF. The CDR3 nucleotides read TGTGCAAGTCGCTTAGCGACAGGGGCTCCCGATTCACCCCTCCACTTT.